The rows below give T cell receptor beta chains drawn from one sample of a study of shared clonotypes between healthy human individuals. The assay was immunoSEQ multiplex PCR, and TCRdb's table has in-frame clones only and misses some. The data show about 2.2 million clones, with just over 90% seen just once and more than 1.5% held by the top ten. The sequencing input was naive CD8+ T cells from PBMCs. These TCRs come from a man aged 18 to 30 in good health. Some clones in this sample may be carry-over from other donors' samples. Both conserved end residues are part of each CDR3. Fields, in order: clone size, J gene, D gene, V gene, CDR3 protein, CDR3 DNA. The D gene is left open where the match is weak. For some rows the clone size is stated as once, few or many, or as a class when expanded; others skip it.

NA TRBJ1-1 NA TRBV7-9 CASSLIQANTEAFF TGTGCCAGCAGCTTAATACAGGCGAACACTGAAGCTTTCTTT
once TRBJ2-7 NA TRBV13 CASSPTGLPTYEQYF TGTGCCAGCAGCCCGACGGGACTCCCTACCTACGAGCAGTACTTC
few TRBJ2-5 TRBD1 TRBV7-9 CASRPQGQGLGETQYF TGTGCCAGCAGACCCCAGGGACAGGGGTTGGGAGAGACCCAGTACTTC
NA TRBJ2-5 NA TRBV19 CASSIETDPQETQYF TGTGCCAGTAGTATAGAGACGGACCCTCAAGAGACCCAGTACTTC
NA TRBJ1-2 NA TRBV14 CASSPTSNYGYTF TGTGCCAGCAGCCCGACATCTAACTATGGCTACACCTTC
NA TRBJ2-7 NA TRBV27 CASSPATYYEQYF TGTGCCAGCAGTCCTGCCACTTACTACGAGCAGTACTTC
NA TRBJ2-3 TRBD1 TRBV5-4 CASSYTGGSADTQYF TGTGCCAGCAGCTACACAGGGGGCTCGGCAGATACGCAGTATTTT
once TRBJ2-5 NA TRBV27 CASSLSYYRSAIQETQYF TGTGCCAGCAGTTTATCGTATTATAGGTCGGCGATCCAAGAGACCCAGTACTTC
NA TRBJ1-1 NA TRBV4-1 CASSQGQAEAFF TGCGCCAGCAGCCAAGGACAGGCCGAAGCTTTCTTT
NA TRBJ2-7 NA TRBV7-9 CASSTRQTGNSYEQYF TGTGCCAGCAGCACAAGACAAACAGGAAACTCCTACGAGCAGTACTTC
NA TRBJ2-1 NA TRBV7-9 CASSLAPGPRDQFGQFF TGTGCCAGCAGCTTAGCCCCGGGACCACGGGATCAGTTTGGGCAGTTCTTC
NA TRBJ2-1 TRBD2 TRBV11-2 CASSLDIFREGPREQFF TGTGCCAGCAGCTTAGATATATTCCGGGAGGGCCCGCGGGAGCAGTTCTTC
NA TRBJ2-7 NA TRBV4-2 CASKFEALLSYEQYF TGTGCCAGCAAGTTCGAAGCCCTCCTCTCCTACGAGCAGTACTTC
NA TRBJ1-1 NA TRBV5-6 CASSFSPQKLNTEAFF TGTGCCAGCAGCTTCTCGCCGCAGAAATTGAACACTGAAGCTTTCTTT
once TRBJ1-2 NA TRBV5-4 CASSGNPPRGRDYGYTF TGTGCCAGCAGCGGCAACCCTCCCAGGGGCCGTGACTATGGCTACACCTTC
NA TRBJ2-7 NA TRBV10-3 CAITGGGEQYF TGTGCCATCACGGGGGGCGGAGAGCAGTACTTC
NA TRBJ2-7 TRBD1 TRBV11-2 CASSPGRTGKSYEQYF TGTGCCAGCAGCCCCGGTAGGACAGGGAAATCCTACGAGCAGTACTTC
NA TRBJ1-2 TRBD1 TRBV30 CAWSVWDRNSYGYTF TGTGCCTGGAGTGTTTGGGACAGGAACTCCTATGGCTACACCTTC
NA TRBJ2-1 NA TRBV10-3 CAVATGTYSSYNEQFF TGTGCCGTCGCGACCGGGACTTACAGCTCCTACAATGAGCAGTTCTTC
NA TRBJ2-5 NA TRBV7-8 CASSSETEYQETQYF TGTGCCAGCAGCTCCGAGACAGAGTACCAAGAGACCCAGTACTTC
NA TRBJ2-7 TRBD1 TRBV6-4 CASRGQDSYEQYF TGTGCCAGCAGGGGACAGGACTCCTACGAGCAGTACTTC
NA TRBJ2-7 NA TRBV30 CAWNRVSSYEQYF TGTGCCTGGAACAGGGTCAGCTCCTACGAGCAGTACTTC
NA TRBJ2-7 TRBD2 TRBV29-1 CSVSSGYSYEQYF TGCAGCGTCTCTAGCGGGTACTCCTACGAGCAGTACTTC
NA TRBJ1-1 TRBD1 TRBV14 CASSQGTGRNEAFF TGTGCCAGCAGCCAAGGGACAGGGAGAAATGAAGCTTTCTTT
NA TRBJ2-7 TRBD2 TRBV9 CASSGTSGTYEQYF TGTGCCAGCAGCGGGACTAGCGGGACCTACGAGCAGTACTTC
NA TRBJ2-1 NA TRBV5-1 CASSLGSNSWDEQFF TGCGCCAGCAGCTTGGGATCCAACTCCTGGGATGAGCAGTTCTTC
NA TRBJ2-4 NA TRBV7-8 CASSLDEGTKNIQYF TGTGCCAGCAGCTTAGACGAGGGTACCAAAAACATTCAGTACTTC
NA TRBJ2-7 TRBD2 TRBV19 CASSIALLAGVNYEQYF TGTGCCAGTAGTATAGCGCTACTAGCGGGAGTAAACTACGAGCAGTACTTC
NA TRBJ2-7 TRBD2 TRBV30 CAWNQVTGGEYEQYF TGTGCCTGGAATCAGGTGACGGGAGGGGAATACGAGCAGTACTTC